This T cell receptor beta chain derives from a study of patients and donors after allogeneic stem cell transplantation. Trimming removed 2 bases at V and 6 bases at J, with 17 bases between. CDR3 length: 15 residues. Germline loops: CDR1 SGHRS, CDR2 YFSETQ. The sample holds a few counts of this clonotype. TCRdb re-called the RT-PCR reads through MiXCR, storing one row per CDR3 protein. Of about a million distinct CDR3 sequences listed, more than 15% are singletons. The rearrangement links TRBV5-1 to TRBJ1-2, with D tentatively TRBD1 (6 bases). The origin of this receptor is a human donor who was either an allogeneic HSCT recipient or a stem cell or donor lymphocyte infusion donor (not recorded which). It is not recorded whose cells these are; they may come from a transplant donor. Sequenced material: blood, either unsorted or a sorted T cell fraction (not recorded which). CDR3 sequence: CASSFFDRRGNGYTF. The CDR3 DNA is TGCGCCAGCAGCTTTTTCGACAGGCGGGGTAATGGCTACACCTTC.